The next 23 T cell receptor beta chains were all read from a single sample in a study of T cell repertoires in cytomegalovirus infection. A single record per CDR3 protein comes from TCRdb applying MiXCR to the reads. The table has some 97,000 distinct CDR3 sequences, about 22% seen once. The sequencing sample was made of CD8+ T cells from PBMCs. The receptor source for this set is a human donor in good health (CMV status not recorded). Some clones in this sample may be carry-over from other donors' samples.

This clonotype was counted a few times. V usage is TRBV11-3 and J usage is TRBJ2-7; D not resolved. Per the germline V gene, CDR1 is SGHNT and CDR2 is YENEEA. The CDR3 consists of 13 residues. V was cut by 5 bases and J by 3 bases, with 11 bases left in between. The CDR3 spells CASSRRTDYEQYF. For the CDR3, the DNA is TGTGCCAGCAGCCGACGGACCGACTACGAGCAGTACTTC.

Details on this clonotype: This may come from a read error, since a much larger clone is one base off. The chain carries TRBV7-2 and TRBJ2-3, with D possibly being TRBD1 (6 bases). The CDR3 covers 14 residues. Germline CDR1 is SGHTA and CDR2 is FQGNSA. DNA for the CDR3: TGTGCCAGCAGATTAGTTGGGGGCCCAGATACGCAGTATTTT. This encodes CASRLVGGPDTQYF. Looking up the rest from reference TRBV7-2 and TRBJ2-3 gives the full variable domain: GAGVSQSPSNKVTEKGKDVELRCDPISGHTALYWYRQSLGQGLEFLIYFQGNSAPDKSGLPSDRFSAERTGGSVSTLTIQRTQQEDSAVYLCASRLVGGPDTQYFGPGTRLTVL.

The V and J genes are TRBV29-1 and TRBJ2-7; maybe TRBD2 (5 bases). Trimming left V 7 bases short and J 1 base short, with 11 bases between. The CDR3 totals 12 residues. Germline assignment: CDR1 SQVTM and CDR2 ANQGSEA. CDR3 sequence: CSAEGRSYEQYF. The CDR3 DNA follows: TGCAGCGCCGAGGGTAGGTCCTACGAGCAGTACTTC.

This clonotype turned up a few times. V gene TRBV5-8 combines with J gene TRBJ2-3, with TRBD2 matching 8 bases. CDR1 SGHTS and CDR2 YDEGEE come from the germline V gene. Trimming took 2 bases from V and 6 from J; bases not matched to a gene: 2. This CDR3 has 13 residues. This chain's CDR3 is CASSFGRADTQYF. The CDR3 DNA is TGTGCCAGCAGCTTCGGGAGGGCCGATACGCAGTATTTT.

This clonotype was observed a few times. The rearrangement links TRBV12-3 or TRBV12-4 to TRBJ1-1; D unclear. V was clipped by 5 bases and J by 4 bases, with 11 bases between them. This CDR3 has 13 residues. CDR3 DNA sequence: TGTGCCAGCAGTCCCTTTTTGGGCACTGAAGCTTTCTTT. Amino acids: CASSPFLGTEAFF.

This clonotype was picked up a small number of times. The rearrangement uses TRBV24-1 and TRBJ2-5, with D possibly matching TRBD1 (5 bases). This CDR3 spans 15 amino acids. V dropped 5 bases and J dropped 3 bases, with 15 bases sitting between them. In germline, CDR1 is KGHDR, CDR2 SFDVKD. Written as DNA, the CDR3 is TGTGCCACCAGTGGTAGGCTGACAGAAAAAGAGACCCAGTACTTC. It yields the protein CATSGRLTEKETQYF.

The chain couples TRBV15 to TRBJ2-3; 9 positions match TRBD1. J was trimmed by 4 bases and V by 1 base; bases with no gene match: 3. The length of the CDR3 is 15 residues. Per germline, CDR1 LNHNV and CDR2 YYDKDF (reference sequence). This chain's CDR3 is CATSRGDREADTQYF. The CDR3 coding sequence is TGTGCCACCAGCAGAGGGGACAGGGAAGCAGATACGCAGTATTTT.

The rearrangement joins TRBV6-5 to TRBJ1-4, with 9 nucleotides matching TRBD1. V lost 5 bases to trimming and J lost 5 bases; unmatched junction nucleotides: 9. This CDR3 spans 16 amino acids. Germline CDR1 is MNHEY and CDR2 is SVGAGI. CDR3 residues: CASSLITGGRNEKLFF. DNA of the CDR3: TGTGCCAGCAGTCTAATAACAGGGGGCCGGAATGAAAAACTGTTTTTT.

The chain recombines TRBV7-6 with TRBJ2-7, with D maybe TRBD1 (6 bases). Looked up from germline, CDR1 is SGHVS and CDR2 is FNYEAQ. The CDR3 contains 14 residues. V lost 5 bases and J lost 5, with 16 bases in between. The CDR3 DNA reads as TGTGCCAGCAGCACGACAGGTCCCCTCGACGAGCAGTACTTC. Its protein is CASSTTGPLDEQYF.

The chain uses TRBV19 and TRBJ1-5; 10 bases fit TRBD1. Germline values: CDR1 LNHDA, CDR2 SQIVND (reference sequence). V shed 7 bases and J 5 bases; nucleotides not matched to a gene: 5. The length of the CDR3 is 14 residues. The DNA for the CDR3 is TGTGCCAGTACCGGACAGGGGGGAGATCAGCCCCAGCATTTT. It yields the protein CASTGQGGDQPQHF.

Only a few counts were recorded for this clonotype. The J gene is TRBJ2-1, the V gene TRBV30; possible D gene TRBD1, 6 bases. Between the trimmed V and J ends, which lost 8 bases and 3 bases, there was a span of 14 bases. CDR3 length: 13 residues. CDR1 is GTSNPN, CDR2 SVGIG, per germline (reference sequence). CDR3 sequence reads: CAGTGTNYNEQFF. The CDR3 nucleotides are TGTGCCGGAACAGGGACCAACTACAATGAGCAGTTCTTC.

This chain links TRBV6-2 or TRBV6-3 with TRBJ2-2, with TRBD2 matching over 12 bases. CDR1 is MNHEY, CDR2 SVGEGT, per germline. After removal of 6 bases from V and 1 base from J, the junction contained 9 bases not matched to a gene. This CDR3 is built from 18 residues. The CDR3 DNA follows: TGTGCCAGCAGCAATCTGGGACTAGCGGGTCTGAACACCGGGGAGCTGTTTTTT. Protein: CASSNLGLAGLNTGELFF.

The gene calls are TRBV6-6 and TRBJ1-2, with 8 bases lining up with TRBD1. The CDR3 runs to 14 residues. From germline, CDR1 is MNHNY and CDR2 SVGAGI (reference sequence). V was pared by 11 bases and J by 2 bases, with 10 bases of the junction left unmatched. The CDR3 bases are TGTGCCGGGAAACGGACAGGGTCCAACTATGGCTACACCTTC. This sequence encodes CAGKRTGSNYGYTF.

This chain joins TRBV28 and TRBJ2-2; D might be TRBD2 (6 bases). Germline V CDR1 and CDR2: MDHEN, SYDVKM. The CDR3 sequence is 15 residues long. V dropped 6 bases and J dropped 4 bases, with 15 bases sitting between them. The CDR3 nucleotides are TGTGCCAGCAGCCGGGACTCAGGCCCCACCGGGGAGCTGTTTTTT. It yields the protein CASSRDSGPTGELFF.

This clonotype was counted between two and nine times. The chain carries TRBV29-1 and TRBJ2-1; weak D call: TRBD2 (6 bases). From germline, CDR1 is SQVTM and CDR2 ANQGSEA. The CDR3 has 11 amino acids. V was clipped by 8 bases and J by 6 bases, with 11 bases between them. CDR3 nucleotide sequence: TGCAGCCCCGGAGGGGTCAATGAGCAGTTCTTC. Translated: CSPGGVNEQFF.

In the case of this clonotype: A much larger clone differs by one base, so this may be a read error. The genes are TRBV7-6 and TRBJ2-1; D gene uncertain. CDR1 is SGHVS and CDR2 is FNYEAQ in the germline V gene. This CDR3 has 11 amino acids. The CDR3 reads CVSMGLREQFF. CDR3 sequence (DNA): TGTGTCAGCATGGGGTTACGGGAGCAGTTCTTC.

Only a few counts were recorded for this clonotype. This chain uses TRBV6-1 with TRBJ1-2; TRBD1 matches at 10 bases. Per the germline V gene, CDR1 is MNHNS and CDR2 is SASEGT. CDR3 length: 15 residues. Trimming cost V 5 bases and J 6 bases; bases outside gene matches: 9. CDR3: CASSPTADRGDGYTF. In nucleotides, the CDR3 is TGTGCCAGCAGTCCTACGGCGGACAGGGGGGATGGCTACACCTTC.

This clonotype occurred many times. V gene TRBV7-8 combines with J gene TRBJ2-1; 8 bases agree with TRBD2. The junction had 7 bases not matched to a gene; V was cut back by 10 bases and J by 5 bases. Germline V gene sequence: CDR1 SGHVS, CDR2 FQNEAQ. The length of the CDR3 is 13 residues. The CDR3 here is CATEAGANNEQFF. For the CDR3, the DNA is TGTGCCACCGAAGCGGGAGCCAACAATGAGCAGTTCTTC.

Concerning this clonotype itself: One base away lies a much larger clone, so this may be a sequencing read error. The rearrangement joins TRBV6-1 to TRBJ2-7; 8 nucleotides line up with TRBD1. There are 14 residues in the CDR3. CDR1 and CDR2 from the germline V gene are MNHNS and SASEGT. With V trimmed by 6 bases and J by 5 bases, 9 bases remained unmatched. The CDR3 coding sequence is TGTGCCAGCAGGCCCCCGGAACAGGGGGACGAGCAGTACTTC. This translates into CASRPPEQGDEQYF.

The CDR3 nucleotides read TGTGCCAGCAGTTACACGGGAGGGGCAGATACGCAGTATTTT. It translates to CASSYTGGADTQYF. The J gene is TRBJ2-3, the V gene TRBV6-5; the match to TRBD2 covers 8 bases. V lost 2 bases, J lost 4 bases, and 2 bases stayed unmatched. The CDR3 is 14 residues long. Germline V gives CDR1 MNHEY, CDR2 SVGAGI.

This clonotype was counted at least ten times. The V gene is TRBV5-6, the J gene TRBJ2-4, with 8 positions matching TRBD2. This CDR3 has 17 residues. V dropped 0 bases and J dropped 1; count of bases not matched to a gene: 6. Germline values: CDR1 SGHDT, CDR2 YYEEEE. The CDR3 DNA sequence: TGTGCCAGCAGCTTGGGGAGTAGCGGGGAGGCCAAAAACATTCAGTACTTC. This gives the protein CASSLGSSGEAKNIQYF.

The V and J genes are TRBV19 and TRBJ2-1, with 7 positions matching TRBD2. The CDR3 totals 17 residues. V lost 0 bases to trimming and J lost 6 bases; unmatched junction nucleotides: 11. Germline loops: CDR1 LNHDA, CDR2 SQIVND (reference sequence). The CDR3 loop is CASSIDLLALASNEQFF. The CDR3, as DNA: TGTGCCAGTAGTATAGACCTACTAGCGCTTGCGTCCAATGAGCAGTTCTTC.

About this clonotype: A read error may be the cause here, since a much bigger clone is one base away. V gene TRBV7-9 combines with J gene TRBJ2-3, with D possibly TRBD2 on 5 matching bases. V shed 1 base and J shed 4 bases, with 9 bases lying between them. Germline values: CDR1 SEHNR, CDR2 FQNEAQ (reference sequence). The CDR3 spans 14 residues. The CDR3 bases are TGTGCCAGCAGCTTAGGGCAGAGGGCAGATACGCAGTATTTT. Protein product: CASSLGQRADTQYF.